This T cell receptor beta chain emerged from a study of human thymus T cells. The germline V and J ends were trimmed by 5 bases and 2 bases, with 11 bases remaining between them. CDR3 length equals 14 residues. CDR1 and CDR2 from the germline V gene are MNHNS and SASEGT. Method: immunoSEQ multiplex PCR; TCRdb's copy keeps in-frame clones and lacks some. This sample has tens of thousands of clones; 95% occur once, and the top ten carry 0.03% to 0.035%. Thymic tissue was derived from resections collected during corrective heart surgery. Donors were healthy Finnish babies undergoing corrective operations for congenital heart defects.

This sequence was found in a girl under three years old with a congenital heart defect but otherwise immunologically healthy. The chain recombines TRBV6-1 with TRBJ2-3; D ambiguous. The specimen was thymus tissue. CDR3 loop: CASSRAASTDTQYF. The CDR3 DNA reads as TGTGCCAGCAGTCGTGCGGCCTCCACAGATACGCAGTATTTT.